The source of this T cell receptor (beta chain) is a study of cytomegalovirus exposure and HLA in healthy donors. General study points: The listing of roughly 160 TCR beta chains classed them as cytomegalovirus-associated. Productive status was seen about 87% or about 30% of the time for most TCR beta V segments in an earlier analysis.

The PCR made use of 60 Vbeta and 13 Jbeta primers. Study processing details: Roughly 11 million of the 80 million or so unique TCR beta chains counted in a later analysis were shared. Using immunoSEQ multiplex PCR, the repertoire was profiled, and TCRdb retains in-frame clones only, with some absent. V and J calls and clone size come straight from that table; D and trimming were deduced from the DNA. This sample has more than 150,000 clones, with 75% to 90% found just once. Comments on this clone: The antigen is undetermined.

Material for sequencing was PBMCs. This TCR was sampled from a man in his fifties or sixties in good health and CMV-seronegative.

This CDR3 is CASSLGSRRNTGELFF. The CDR3 region has the DNA TGTGCCAGCAGCTTGGGCAGCCGGAGGAACACCGGGGAGCTGTTTTTT. The genes are TRBV5-6 and TRBJ2-2; D remains ambiguous. Trimming cost V 0 bases and J 1 base, with 10 bases left between them. Germline CDR1 reads SGHDT; CDR2 reads YYEEEE. The CDR3 contains 16 residues.